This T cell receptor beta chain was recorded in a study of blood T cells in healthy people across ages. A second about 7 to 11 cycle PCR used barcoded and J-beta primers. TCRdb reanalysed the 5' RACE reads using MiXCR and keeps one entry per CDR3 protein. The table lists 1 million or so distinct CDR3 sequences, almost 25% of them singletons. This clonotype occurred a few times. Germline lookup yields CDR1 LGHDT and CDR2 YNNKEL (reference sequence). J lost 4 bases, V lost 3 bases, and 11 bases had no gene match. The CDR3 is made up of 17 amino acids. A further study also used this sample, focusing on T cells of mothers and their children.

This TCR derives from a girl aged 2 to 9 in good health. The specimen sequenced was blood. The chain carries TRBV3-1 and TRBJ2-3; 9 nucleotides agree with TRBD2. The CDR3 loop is CASSQRLLGTSSDTQYF. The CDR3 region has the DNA TGTGCCAGCAGCCAGCGACTCCTGGGGACTAGCTCAGATACGCAGTATTTT.